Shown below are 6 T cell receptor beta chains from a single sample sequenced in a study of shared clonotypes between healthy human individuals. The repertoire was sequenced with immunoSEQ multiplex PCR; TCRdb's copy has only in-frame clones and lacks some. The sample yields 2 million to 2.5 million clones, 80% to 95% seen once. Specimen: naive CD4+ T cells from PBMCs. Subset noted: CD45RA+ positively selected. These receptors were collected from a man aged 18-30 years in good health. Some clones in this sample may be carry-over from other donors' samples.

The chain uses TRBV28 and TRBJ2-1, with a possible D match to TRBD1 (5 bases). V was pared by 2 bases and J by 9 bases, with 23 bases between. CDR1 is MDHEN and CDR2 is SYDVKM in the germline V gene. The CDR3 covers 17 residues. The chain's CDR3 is CASSLGAGNPGWGEQFF. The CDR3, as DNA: TGTGCCAGCAGTTTAGGGGCCGGCAATCCAGGGTGGGGTGAGCAGTTCTTC. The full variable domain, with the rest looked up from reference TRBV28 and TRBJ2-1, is DVKVTQSSRYLVKRTGEKVFLECVQDMDHENMFWYRQDPGLGLRLIYFSYDVKMKEKGDIPEGYSVSREKKERFSLILESASTNQTSMYLCASSLGAGNPGWGEQFFGPGTRLTVL.

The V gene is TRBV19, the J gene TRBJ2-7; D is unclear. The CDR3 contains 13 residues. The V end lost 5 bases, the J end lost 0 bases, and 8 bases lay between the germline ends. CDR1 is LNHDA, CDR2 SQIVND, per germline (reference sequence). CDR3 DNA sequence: TGTGCCAGTAGTCCCTACAGCTCCTACGAGCAGTACTTC. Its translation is CASSPYSSYEQYF.

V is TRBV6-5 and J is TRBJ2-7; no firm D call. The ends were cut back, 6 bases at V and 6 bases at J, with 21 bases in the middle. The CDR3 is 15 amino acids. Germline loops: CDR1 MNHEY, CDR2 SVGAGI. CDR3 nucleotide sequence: TGTGCCAGCAGGCCCGAAGGTGGGGTGCCGTCCGAGCAGTACTTC. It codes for CASRPEGGVPSEQYF.

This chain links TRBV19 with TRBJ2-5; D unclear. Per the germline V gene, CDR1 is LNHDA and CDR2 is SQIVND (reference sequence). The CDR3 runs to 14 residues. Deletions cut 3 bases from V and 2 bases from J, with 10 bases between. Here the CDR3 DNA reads TGTGCCAGTAGTATCACACACCTACAAGAGACCCAGTACTTC. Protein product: CASSITHLQETQYF.

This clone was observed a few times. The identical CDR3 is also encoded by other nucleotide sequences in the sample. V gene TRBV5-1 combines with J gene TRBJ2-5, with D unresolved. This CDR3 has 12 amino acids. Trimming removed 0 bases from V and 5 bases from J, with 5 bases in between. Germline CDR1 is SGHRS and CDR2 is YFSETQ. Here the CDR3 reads CASSLAGETQYF. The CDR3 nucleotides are TGCGCCAGCAGCTTGGCTGGGGAGACCCAGTACTTC.

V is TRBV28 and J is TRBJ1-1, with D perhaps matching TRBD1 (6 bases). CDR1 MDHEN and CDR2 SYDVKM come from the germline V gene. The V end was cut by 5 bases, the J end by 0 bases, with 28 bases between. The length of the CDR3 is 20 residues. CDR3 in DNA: TGTGCCAGCAGTCCCAGGACAGTCAGAGGGACTACTGTACTGAACACTGAAGCTTTCTTT. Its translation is CASSPRTVRGTTVLNTEAFF.